The 28 T cell receptor beta chains presented below share a single source sample, sequenced in a study of identical twins. MiXCR, applied by TCRdb to the 5' RACE reads, yields one record per CDR3 protein. Of about 690,000 distinct CDR3 sequences listed, 20% to 25% are singletons. These sequences were also reported in another study, on T cells expressing NK-cell markers.

Input material: PBMCs. The receptors were sampled from a woman aged 18-29 years in good health.

The CDR3 sequence is CASSPGISRGDEQFF. The DNA for the CDR3 is TGTGCCAGCAGCCCTGGGATTAGCAGGGGCGATGAGCAGTTCTTC. The chain recombines TRBV2 with TRBJ2-1; D may be TRBD1 (6 bases). V was shortened by 6 bases and J by 8 bases, with 20 bases between the two germline ends. The CDR3 is 15 residues long. Germline V lookup: CDR1 SNHLY, CDR2 FYNNEI. The variable domain in full, completed from reference TRBV2 and TRBJ2-1, reads EPEVTQTPSHQVTQMGQEVILRCVPISNHLYFYWYRQILGQKVEFLVSFYNNEISEKSEIFDDQFSVERPDGSNFTLKIRSTKLEDSAMYFCASSPGISRGDEQFFGPGTRLTVL.

CDR3 nucleotide sequence: TGTGCCAGCAGCCAGGCCCTAGCGGGAGACTACAATGAGCAGTTCTTC. The encoded protein is CASSQALAGDYNEQFF. The chain recombines TRBV5-6 with TRBJ2-1; 10 bases agree with TRBD2. Germline lookup yields CDR1 SGHDT and CDR2 YYEEEE. V dropped 4 bases and J dropped 3; count of bases not matched to a gene: 7. The CDR3 spans 16 residues.

The chain's CDR3 is CAWSVGRETQYF. For the CDR3, the DNA is TGTGCCTGGAGTGTAGGGCGCGAGACCCAGTACTTC. The chain uses TRBV30 and TRBJ2-5; D not resolved. Trimming removed 0 bases at V and 5 bases at J, with 7 bases between. CDR3 size: 12 residues. CDR1 and CDR2 (germline): GTSNPN, SVGIG (reference sequence).

The chain joins TRBV18 to TRBJ1-1; D not resolved. Germline V CDR1 and CDR2: KGHSH, LQKENI. The ends were cut back, 8 bases at V and 1 base at J, with 11 bases in the middle. The CDR3 covers 13 residues. CDR3 nucleotide sequence: TGTGCCAGCGGTAAAACAGCGAACACTGAAGCTTTCTTT. This translates into CASGKTANTEAFF.

The genes are TRBV7-4 and TRBJ2-4; a possible D gene is TRBD1 (6 bases). The V and J ends lost 4 bases and 9 bases respectively, with 16 bases between them. The CDR3 is 14 residues long. Germline loops: CDR1 SGHVT, CDR2 SQSDAQ. CDR3 DNA sequence: TGTGCCAGCAGCTGCCCCCAGGGGTTCGGCATTCAGTACTTC. Translation: CASSCPQGFGIQYF. The whole variable domain, filled in from reference TRBV7-4 and TRBJ2-4, reads GAGVSQSPRYKVAKRGRDVALRCDSISGHVTLYWYRQTLGQGSEVLTYSQSDAQRDKSGRPSGRFSAERPERSVSTLKIQRTEQGDSAVYLCASSCPQGFGIQYFGAGTRLSVL.

The chain links TRBV20-1 to TRBJ2-3, with TRBD2 identical over 14 bases. CDR1 is DFQATT, CDR2 SNEGSKA, per germline (reference sequence). This CDR3 contains 18 residues. The V gene end was trimmed by 3 bases and the J gene end by 5 bases; junction bases not matched to a gene: 13. In DNA form, the CDR3 reads TGCAGTGCTAGTCCTAGGACTAGCGGGGGGTCCTACATAGATACGCAGTATTTT. It translates to CSASPRTSGGSYIDTQYF.

CDR3 DNA: TGTGCCAGCAGTTTTGCTAGCGGGGGGTACAATGAGCAGTTCTTC. It yields the protein CASSFASGGYNEQFF. The chain joins TRBV12-3 or TRBV12-4 to TRBJ2-1; 11 bases are shared with TRBD2. The CDR3 loop spans 15 amino acids. The V segment lost 3 bases and the J segment 4 bases; nucleotides outside the gene matches: 2.

The gene calls are TRBV7-9 and TRBJ2-1; D uncertain. Germline CDR1 and CDR2: SEHNR and FQNEAQ (reference sequence). The V gene lost 3 bases and the J gene lost 4 bases, with 10 bases spanning the gap. This CDR3 spans 14 amino acids. CDR3 loop: CASSFHQAYNEQFF. The DNA for the CDR3 is TGTGCCAGCAGCTTCCACCAGGCTTACAATGAGCAGTTCTTC.

The CDR3, as DNA: TGTGCCAGCTCAAATGGGGGGAGCAAGGGTGAGCAGTTCTTC. This gives the protein CASSNGGSKGEQFF. V and J are TRBV6-2 or TRBV6-3 and TRBJ2-1; D may be TRBD2 (6 bases). V shed 8 bases and J shed 9 bases, with 20 bases lying between them. The CDR3 length is 14 residues. Germline CDR1 and CDR2: MNHEY and SVGEGT.

This clonotype was seen at least ten times. CDR3 amino acids: CSADGAIGELFF. The CDR3 bases are TGCAGTGCTGACGGGGCGATAGGGGAGCTGTTTTTT. The chain carries TRBV20-1 and TRBJ2-2, with D perhaps matching TRBD1 or TRBD2 (5 bases each). Trimming took off 5 bases at V and 8 bases at J, with 12 bases between the two ends. CDR3 length: 12 residues. CDR1 is DFQATT and CDR2 is SNEGSKA in the germline V gene (reference sequence).

This chain uses TRBV7-2 with TRBJ2-1, with D hard to call. V lost 1 base and J 7 bases, leaving 8 bases between the germline ends. Per germline, CDR1 SGHTA and CDR2 FQGNSA. The CDR3 length is 13 residues. DNA for the CDR3: TGTGCCAGCAGCTTAGGAGAATGGAATGAGCAGTTCTTC. Amino acid sequence: CASSLGEWNEQFF. The whole variable domain, filled in from reference TRBV7-2 and TRBJ2-1, reads GAGVSQSPSNKVTEKGKDVELRCDPISGHTALYWYRQSLGQGLEFLIYFQGNSAPDKSGLPSDRFSAERTGGSVSTLTIQRTQQEDSAVYLCASSLGEWNEQFFGPGTRLTVL.

The chain carries TRBV4-2 and TRBJ2-5; 10 bases map to TRBD2. After removal of 0 bases from V and 6 bases from J, the junction contained 10 bases not matched to a gene. Germline values: CDR1 LGHNA, CDR2 YNFKEQ. The CDR3 has 17 amino acids. This CDR3 is CASSQDMSGGAYQTQYF. The CDR3 nucleotides are TGTGCCAGCAGCCAAGATATGAGCGGGGGGGCCTATCAGACCCAGTACTTC.

The rearrangement joins TRBV5-1 to TRBJ2-7; D gene uncertain. V lost 0 bases and J lost 8, with 12 bases in between. The CDR3 has 13 residues. Germline CDR1 reads SGHRS; CDR2 reads YFSETQ. In DNA, the CDR3 is TGCGCCAGCAGCTTGGATCCAGCCGGGCAGCAGTACTTC. Its protein product is CASSLDPAGQQYF.

This clonotype was detected a few times. The chain employs TRBV5-1 and TRBJ2-1, with D uncertain. This CDR3 has 16 residues. The germline gives CDR1 SGHRS, CDR2 YFSETQ. V lost 4 bases, J lost 7 bases, and 21 bases lay in between. The CDR3 nucleotides are TGCGCCAGCAGCCCTAGAGGCTCGGATTTTGGTAATGAGCAGTTCTTC. Protein: CASSPRGSDFGNEQFF.

This clonotype was detected a few times. The V call is TRBV20-1, the J call TRBJ2-7, with TRBD2 as a possible D gene (6 bases). Germline CDR1 DFQATT, CDR2 SNEGSKA (reference sequence). The CDR3 length is 15 residues. The ends were cut back, 0 bases at V and 4 bases at J, with 16 bases in the middle. The CDR3 nucleotides are TGCAGTGCTAGAGATCCGGAGGGCCCTCGGTACGAGCAGTACTTC. As protein: CSARDPEGPRYEQYF.

This clonotype was picked up a small number of times. The chain couples TRBV12-3 or TRBV12-4 to TRBJ2-2; no reliable D call. This CDR3 region has 15 residues. Trimming left V 11 bases short and J 4 bases short, with 20 bases between. CDR3 region: CALRRGSAPTGELFF. Here the CDR3 DNA reads TGTGCCCTCCGTCGAGGCAGCGCACCCACCGGGGAGCTGTTTTTT.

There are a few counts of this clonotype. V usage is TRBV10-3 and J usage is TRBJ2-7, with D possibly being TRBD1 (6 bases). The V and J ends lost 4 bases and 6 bases respectively, with 16 bases between them. This CDR3 contains 14 residues. Germline CDR1 and CDR2: ENHRY and SYGVKD. The CDR3 nucleotides are TGTGCCATCAGTGGGGCAGGGGAGTTTGGCGAGCAGTACTTC. Its protein product is CAISGAGEFGEQYF.

This clonotype has just a few counts. This chain links TRBV4-2 with TRBJ1-1, with D possibly TRBD1 on 5 matching bases. V lost 7 bases and J 0 bases, leaving 12 bases between the germline ends. Germline CDR1 LGHNA, CDR2 YNFKEQ. CDR3 length equals 14 residues. CDR3 DNA sequence: TGTGCCAGCACAAGGCGGGGCCTGAACACTGAAGCTTTCTTT. This encodes CASTRRGLNTEAFF.

The V gene is TRBV5-1, the J gene TRBJ1-6; a possible D gene is TRBD1 (5 bases). The CDR3 covers 13 residues. Deletions cut 4 bases from V and 9 bases from J, with 11 bases between. Germline V lookup: CDR1 SGHRS, CDR2 YFSETQ. As DNA, the CDR3 is TGCGCCAGCAGCGGGACGACATCTTCACCCCTCCACTTT. It codes for CASSGTTSSPLHF.

This clonotype appeared many times. The chain recombines TRBV5-1 with TRBJ2-1; no clear D gene. The germline gives CDR1 SGHRS, CDR2 YFSETQ. The length of the CDR3 is 12 residues. V lost 0 bases and J lost 5, with 3 bases in between. This CDR3 reads CASSLVDNEQFF. In nucleotides, the CDR3 is TGCGCCAGCAGCTTGGTTGACAATGAGCAGTTCTTC. The entire variable domain, with the rest obtained from reference TRBV5-1 and TRBJ2-1, is as follows: KAGVTQTPRYLIKTRGQQVTLSCSPISGHRSVSWYQQTPGQGLQFLFEYFSETQRNKGNFPGRFSGRQFSNSRSEMNVSTLELGDSALYLCASSLVDNEQFFGPGTRLTVL.

V is TRBV27 and J is TRBJ1-1; the D gene is possibly TRBD1 (6 bases). This CDR3 spans 13 amino acids. CDR1 is MNHEY, CDR2 SMNVEV, per germline (reference sequence). Trimming shortened V by 4 bases and J by 10 bases, and 16 bases separated the two germline ends. The CDR3 bases are TGTGCCAGCAGTTCCCAAGGACAGTCTCGAGCTTTCTTT. This sequence encodes CASSSQGQSRAFF.

The chain is built from TRBV6-5 and TRBJ2-3; D might be TRBD1 (6 bases). Germline CDR1 reads MNHEY; CDR2 reads SVGAGI. The CDR3 spans 14 residues. Trimming took off 6 bases at V and 3 bases at J, with 13 bases between the two ends. For the CDR3, the DNA is TGTGCCAGCAGATACAGGGAATTGACAGATACGCAGTATTTT. Protein: CASRYRELTDTQYF.

The chain has TRBV3-1 and TRBJ2-3; D is perhaps TRBD2 (7 bases). Trimming shortened V by 5 bases and J by 2 bases, and 17 bases separated the two germline ends. The CDR3 is made up of 16 amino acids. CDR1 is LGHDT and CDR2 is YNNKEL in the germline V gene (reference sequence). The CDR3 region has the DNA TGTGCCAGCAGCTACCTCTATGGGGGGGCCACAGATACGCAGTATTTT. Its translation is CASSYLYGGATDTQYF.

This clonotype was observed at least ten times. The rearrangement links TRBV7-9 to TRBJ1-2; D is undetermined. The CDR3 loop spans 13 amino acids. CDR1 is SEHNR, CDR2 FQNEAQ, per germline (reference sequence). V gave up 1 base and J gave up 8 bases, with 11 bases separating them. Written as DNA, the CDR3 is TGTGCCAGCAGCTTAGACACGGCCGGCGGCTACACCTTC. Translating it yields CASSLDTAGGYTF.

The V call is TRBV5-1, the J call TRBJ2-3; no reliable D call. The V end was cut by 7 bases, the J end by 2 bases, with 17 bases between. CDR1 is SGHRS, CDR2 YFSETQ, per germline. The CDR3 runs 15 residues. CDR3 protein: CASGLSTEYTDTQYF. Here the CDR3 DNA reads TGCGCCAGCGGGCTTTCGACGGAATACACAGATACGCAGTATTTT.

This clonotype was observed many times. V usage is TRBV7-2 and J usage is TRBJ2-1, with 13 bases that match TRBD2. The CDR3 covers 16 residues. Per germline, CDR1 SGHTA and CDR2 FQGNSA. J gave up 2 bases and V 5 bases, and 3 bases lay outside the gene matches. CDR3 DNA sequence: TGTGCCAGCAGCCCACTAGCGGGAGGGACCTACAATGAGCAGTTCTTC. It specifies CASSPLAGGTYNEQFF.

This chain uses TRBV11-2 with TRBJ2-3, with a tentative D call TRBD2 (5 bases). V lost 3 bases and J 0 bases, leaving 13 bases between the germline ends. CDR3 length: 16 residues. CDR1 is SGHAT, CDR2 FQNNGV, per germline. CDR3 bases: TGTGCCAGCAGCTTTTTGGACTTCTGGAGCACAGATACGCAGTATTTT. Translating gives CASSFLDFWSTDTQYF.

This clonotype was recorded a few times. The chain links TRBV6-1 to TRBJ2-7, with 10 bases fitting TRBD1. Germline lookup yields CDR1 MNHNS and CDR2 SASEGT. V was pared by 8 bases and J by 1 base, with 5 bases of the junction left unmatched. The CDR3 extends over 14 amino acids. The CDR3 DNA sequence: TGTGCCAGCGTACCGGACAGGGGGTCCTACGAGCAGTACTTC. Translating gives CASVPDRGSYEQYF.